These 9 T cell receptor beta chains share one sample of origin, sequenced in a study of T cell repertoires in ileal Crohn's disease. As to time point: neoterminal ileum biopsy at postoperative endoscopy, about 6 months after surgery. Assay: immunoSEQ multiplex PCR; the TCRdb copy retains only in-frame clones and omits some. The sample carries about 630 clones, about 82% recorded once. The specimen sequenced was ileal tissue. These receptors originate from an adult with Crohn's disease.

A few counts support this clone. The chain uses TRBV19 and TRBJ2-3, with 7 bases aligning to TRBD2. J was trimmed by 5 bases and V by 2 bases; bases with no gene match: 4. The CDR3 is made up of 14 amino acids. In germline, CDR1 is LNHDA, CDR2 SQIVND (reference sequence). The CDR3 reads CASSIIGEGDTQYF. In DNA, the CDR3 is TGTGCCAGTAGTATAATCGGGGAGGGAGATACGCAGTATTTT.

This sequence joins TRBV2 and TRBJ2-2; D not resolved. This CDR3 contains 13 residues. Germline values: CDR1 SNHLY, CDR2 FYNNEI. Trimming shortened V by 10 bases and J by 2 bases, and 11 bases separated the two germline ends. The CDR3 region is CATQRRNTGELFF. CDR3 bases: TGTGCCACCCAAAGGAGAAACACCGGGGAGCTGTTTTTT.

The V and J genes are TRBV5-1 and TRBJ2-3, with D maybe TRBD1 (5 bases). V gave up 2 bases and J gave up 0 bases, with 16 bases separating them. Germline V gives CDR1 SGHRS, CDR2 YFSETQ. The CDR3 length is 17 residues. Written as DNA, the CDR3 is TGCGCCAGCAGCTTTTCAGGGTCCAGAATAAGCACAGATACGCAGTATTTT. It encodes CASSFSGSRISTDTQYF.

This clone has just one count. The chain carries TRBV5-6 and TRBJ2-3; perhaps D is TRBD1 or TRBD2 (5 bases each). Per germline, CDR1 SGHDT and CDR2 YYEEEE. V dropped 3 bases and J dropped 9 bases, with 11 bases sitting between them. The CDR3 covers 12 residues. The CDR3 here is CASSSRRGTQYF. In DNA, the CDR3 is TGTGCCAGCAGCTCAAGACGGGGCACGCAGTATTTT.

This rearrangement joins TRBV28 to TRBJ1-1, with 12 bases matching TRBD1. Per germline, CDR1 MDHEN and CDR2 SYDVKM. V was pared by 6 bases and J by 4 bases, with 15 bases of the junction left unmatched. The CDR3 consists of 18 residues. Here the CDR3 reads CASSLLNGGTGGGTEAFF. The CDR3 DNA is TGTGCCAGCAGCCTACTAAACGGAGGGACAGGGGGCGGCACTGAAGCTTTCTTT.

The genes are TRBV28 and TRBJ1-1; 7 bases agree with TRBD1. The CDR3 loop spans 15 amino acids. V lost 6 bases and J lost 9; bases outside the gene matches: 16. CDR1 and CDR2 from the germline V gene are MDHEN and SYDVKM. CDR3 nucleotide sequence: TGTGCCAGCAGGTCCGGGACAGCCTTACTAATCAAAGCTTTCTTT. This sequence encodes CASRSGTALLIKAFF.

This chain links TRBV10-1 with TRBJ1-2; no definite D call. The CDR3 totals 14 residues. The V end was cut by 5 bases, the J end by 4 bases, with 14 bases between. In germline, CDR1 is WNHNN, CDR2 SYGVQD (reference sequence). The chain's CDR3 is CASSLHPVSYGYTF. CDR3 bases: TGCGCCAGCAGTTTGCATCCGGTGTCCTATGGCTACACCTTC.

The chain has TRBV5-1 and TRBJ2-1, with D possibly being TRBD1 (6 bases). CDR3 length: 17 amino acids. Trimming took 2 bases from V and 1 from J, leaving 16 bases between them. Germline CDR1 reads SGHRS; CDR2 reads YFSETQ. The CDR3 nucleotides read TGCGCCAGCAGCTTACGACAGGCTTACCTGTCCTACAATGAGCAGTTCTTC. This translates into CASSLRQAYLSYNEQFF.

This rearrangement joins TRBV19 to TRBJ1-2, with D possibly TRBD1 on 5 matching bases. This CDR3 contains 13 residues. Trimming shortened V by 5 bases and J by 5 bases, and 12 bases separated the two germline ends. The germline V gene has CDR1 LNHDA and CDR2 SQIVND (reference sequence). The CDR3 coding sequence is TGTGCCAGTAGTTCAGGGATCGGGTATGGCTACACCTTC. It translates to CASSSGIGYGYTF.